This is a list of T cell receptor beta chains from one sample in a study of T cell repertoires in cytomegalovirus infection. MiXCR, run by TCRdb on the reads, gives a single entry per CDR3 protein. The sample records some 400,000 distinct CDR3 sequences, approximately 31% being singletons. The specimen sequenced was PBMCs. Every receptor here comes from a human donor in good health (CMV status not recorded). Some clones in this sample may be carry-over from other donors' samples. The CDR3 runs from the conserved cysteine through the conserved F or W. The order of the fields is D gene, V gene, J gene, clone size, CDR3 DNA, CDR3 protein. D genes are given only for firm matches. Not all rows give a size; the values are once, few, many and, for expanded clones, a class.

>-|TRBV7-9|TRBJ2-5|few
TGTGCCAGCAGCTCAGACAGGAGCAAAGAGACCCAGTACTTC
CASSSDRSKETQYF
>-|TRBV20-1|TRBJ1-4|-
TGCAGTGCTAGACGGCAGTTGGTTGACCCGTTTTTT
CSARRQLVDPFF
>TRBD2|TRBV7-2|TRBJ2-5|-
TGTGCCAGCAGCTTAGCGAGACTAGCGGGGCCGGGAGAGACCCAGTACTTC
CASSLARLAGPGETQYF
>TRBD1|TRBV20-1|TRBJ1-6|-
TGCAGTGCTAGGGTGATGACAGGGGGGAATTCACCCCTCCACTTT
CSARVMTGGNSPLHF
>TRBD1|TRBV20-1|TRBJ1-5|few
TGCAGTGCTCTCTTAGGACAGGACGTGGGGATGGCCCAGCATTTT
CSALLGQDVGMAQHF
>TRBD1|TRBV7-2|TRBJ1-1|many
TGTGCCAGCAGCCCTGTACAGGGGACTGAAGCTTTCTTT
CASSPVQGTEAFF
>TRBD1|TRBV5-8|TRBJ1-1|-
TGTGCCAGCAGCGTGGGACAGACCGGGACTGAAGCTTTCTTT
CASSVGQTGTEAFF
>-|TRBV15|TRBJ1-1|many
TGTGCCACCAGATCCCCCCGGGCCCAGAACACTGAAGCTTTCTTT
CATRSPRAQNTEAFF
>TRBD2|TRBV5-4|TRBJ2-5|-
TGTGCCAGCAGCTCCGGGACTAACCACCTTCAAGAGACCCAGTACTTC
CASSSGTNHLQETQYF
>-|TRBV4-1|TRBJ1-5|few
TGCGCCAGCAGCCAAGATTCACTGAGCAATCAGCCCCAGCATTTT
CASSQDSLSNQPQHF
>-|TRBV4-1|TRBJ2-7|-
TGCGCCAGCAGCCAATCTGGACGGGTTTACGAGCAGTACTTC
CASSQSGRVYEQYF
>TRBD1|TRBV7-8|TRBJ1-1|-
TGTGCCAGCAGCTTAGGTGGGACAGTGGGCACTGAAGCTTTCTTT
CASSLGGTVGTEAFF
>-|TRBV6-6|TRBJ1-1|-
TGTGCCAGCAGTTACTCAGCCCGGGGGGAAGCTTTCTTT
CASSYSARGEAFF
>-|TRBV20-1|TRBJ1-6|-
TGCAGTGCTAGATCCGACAGTGGGCGCGGGATTAGGAATTCACCCCTCCACTTT
CSARSDSGRGIRNSPLHF
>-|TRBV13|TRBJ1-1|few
TGTGCCAGCAGCCCAAGTGGGATTGAAGCTTTCTTT
CASSPSGIEAFF
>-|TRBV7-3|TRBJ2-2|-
TGTGCCAGCAGCCTACAGAGCGGGGAGCTGTTTTTT
CASSLQSGELFF
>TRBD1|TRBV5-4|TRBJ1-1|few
TGTGCCAGCAGCTTGGGGGACAGGGGGCGGACTGAAGCTTTCTTT
CASSLGDRGRTEAFF
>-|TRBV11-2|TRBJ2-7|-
TGTGCCAGCACCCGGGGCCTCACCGCCTACGAGCAGTACTTC
CASTRGLTAYEQYF
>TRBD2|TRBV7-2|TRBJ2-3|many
TGTGCCAGCAGCCCTACCCTGCGGGGGGCCGGGGATACGCAGTATTTT
CASSPTLRGAGDTQYF
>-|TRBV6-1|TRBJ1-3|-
TGTGCCAGCAGTGAAGCTCTGGCCAGCTCTGGAAACACCATATATTTT
CASSEALASSGNTIYF
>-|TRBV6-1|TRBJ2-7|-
TGTGCTGCGGGGGACAATGACGAGCAGTACTTC
CAAGDNDEQYF
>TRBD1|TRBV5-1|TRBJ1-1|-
TGCGCCAGCAGCCAAGAAGGGACAGCTAACACTGAAGCTTTCTTT
CASSQEGTANTEAFF
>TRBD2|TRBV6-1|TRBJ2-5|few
TGTGCCAGCAGTTACCCGCCCCTAGCGGGGTCAGAAGAGACCCAGTACTTC
CASSYPPLAGSEETQYF
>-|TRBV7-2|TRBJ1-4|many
TGTGCCAGCAGCCCCGGACTGCTAGGTGCAACTAATGAAAAACTGTTTTTT
CASSPGLLGATNEKLFF
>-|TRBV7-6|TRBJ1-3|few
TGTGCCAGCAGCTCTGGCGCAGGTGTCTACTCTGGAAACACCCTATATTTT
CASSSGAGVYSGNTLYF
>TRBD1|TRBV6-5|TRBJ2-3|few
TGTGCCAGCAGTTCCGACAGGGGAAGCACAGATACGCAGTATTTT
CASSSDRGSTDTQYF
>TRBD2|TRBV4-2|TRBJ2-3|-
TGTGCCAGCAGCACACGGACTAGCGGGCTCTCTGATACGCAGTATTTT
CASSTRTSGLSDTQYF
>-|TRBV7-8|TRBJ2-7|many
TGTGCCAGCAGCTTAATAGGTGGTGAATCCTACGAGCAGTACTTC
CASSLIGGESYEQYF
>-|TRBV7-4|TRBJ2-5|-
TGTGCCAGCAGCTCCTTCCAAGAGACCCAGTACTTC
CASSSFQETQYF
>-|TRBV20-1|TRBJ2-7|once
TGCAGTGCTTCCTCCCCACGGGGGGCGGGTGAGCAGTACTTC
CSASSPRGAGEQYF
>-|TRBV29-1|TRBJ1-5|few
TGCAGCGTCGGGGACAATCTTCAGCCCCAGCATTTT
CSVGDNLQPQHF
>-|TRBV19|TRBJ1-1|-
TGTGCCTGCCGACCGTCCGGGCAGACTGAAGCTTTCTTT
CACRPSGQTEAFF
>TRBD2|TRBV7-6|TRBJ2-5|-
TGTGCCAGCAGCCCGGGGACTAGCGGAGTCGATACCCAGTACTTC
CASSPGTSGVDTQYF
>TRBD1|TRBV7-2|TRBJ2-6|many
TGTGCCAGCAGCCTTGGACAGGCGATTGCTGGGGCCAACGTCCTGACTTTC
CASSLGQAIAGANVLTF
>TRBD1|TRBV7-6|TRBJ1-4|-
TGTGCCAGCAGCTTCGGACAGGCGGGGGATGAAAAACTGTTTTTT
CASSFGQAGDEKLFF
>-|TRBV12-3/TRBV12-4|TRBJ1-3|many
TGTGCCAGCAGTACCTGGGACCGCTCTGGAAACACCATATATTTT
CASSTWDRSGNTIYF
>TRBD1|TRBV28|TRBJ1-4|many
TGTGCCAGCAGTCTTCCCGGGACAGGATTAAATGAAAAACTGTTTTTT
CASSLPGTGLNEKLFF
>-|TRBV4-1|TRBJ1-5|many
TGCGCCAGCAGCCAAGACTTGACGGGTGGGAGACAGCCCCAGCATTTT
CASSQDLTGGRQPQHF
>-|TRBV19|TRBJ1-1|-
TGTGCCAGTAAGGCCCCTGAGAACACTGAAGCTTTCTTT
CASKAPENTEAFF
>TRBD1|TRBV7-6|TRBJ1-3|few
TGTGCCAGCAGCCGCGGACAGGGCTCTGGAAACACCATATATTTT
CASSRGQGSGNTIYF